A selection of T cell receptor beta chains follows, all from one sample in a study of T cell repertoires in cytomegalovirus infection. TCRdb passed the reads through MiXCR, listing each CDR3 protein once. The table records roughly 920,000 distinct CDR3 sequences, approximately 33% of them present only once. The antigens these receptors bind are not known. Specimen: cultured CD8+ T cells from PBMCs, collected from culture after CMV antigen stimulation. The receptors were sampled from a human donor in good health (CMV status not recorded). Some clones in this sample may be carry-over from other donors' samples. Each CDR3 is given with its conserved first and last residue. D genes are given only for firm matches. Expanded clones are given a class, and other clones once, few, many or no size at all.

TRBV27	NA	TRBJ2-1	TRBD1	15	TGTGCCAGCAGAGATGGACAGGGGGCGTTGAATGAGCAGTTCTTC	CASRDGQGALNEQFF
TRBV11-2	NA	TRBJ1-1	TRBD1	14	TGTGCCAGCAGCTTGGGGGGACAGGGCATTGAAGCTTTCTTT	CASSLGGQGIEAFF
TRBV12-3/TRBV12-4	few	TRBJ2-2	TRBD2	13	TGTGCCACCTCTAGCGGCGTTACCGGGGAGCTGTTTTTT	CATSSGVTGELFF
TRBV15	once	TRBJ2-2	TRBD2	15	TGTGCCACCAGCAGACTAGCGGGGGGGGCCGGGGAGCTGTTTTTT	CATSRLAGGAGELFF
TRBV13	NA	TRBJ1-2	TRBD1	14	TGTGCCAGCAGCCCCGGGACAGGCGTGTTCGGCTACACCTTC	CASSPGTGVFGYTF
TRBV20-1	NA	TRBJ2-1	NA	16	TGCAGTGCTAGAGATAGTAACCCTAGCGCGGACCTAAAGCAGTTCTTC	CSARDSNPSADLKQFF
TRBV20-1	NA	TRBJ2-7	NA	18	TGCAGTGCCCTAGAGCGGCACGAAGTAAGACGGTCCCCCTACGAGCAGTACTTC	CSALERHEVRRSPYEQYF
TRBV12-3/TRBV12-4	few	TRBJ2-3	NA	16	TGTGCCAGCCCGAACCCGCGGGGTCAGAGTACAGATACGCAGTATTTT	CASPNPRGQSTDTQYF
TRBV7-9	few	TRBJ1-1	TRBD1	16	TGTGCCAGCAGGAGGGCAGGGGGTGCGGGGGTCACTGAAGCTTTCTTT	CASRRAGGAGVTEAFF
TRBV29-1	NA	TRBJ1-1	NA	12	TGCAGCGCCGAGGAGTCCGGGACTGAAGCTTTCTTT	CSAEESGTEAFF
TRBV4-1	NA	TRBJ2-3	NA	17	TGCGCCAGCAGCCAAGATGAAAGTGGGAAGGGTCTAGATACGCAGTATTTT	CASSQDESGKGLDTQYF
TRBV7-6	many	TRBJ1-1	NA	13	TGTGCCAGCAGCCTTAAGAGGGGGGCCGAAGCTTTCTTT	CASSLKRGAEAFF
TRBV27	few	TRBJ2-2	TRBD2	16	TGTGCCAGCAGCTCCGGGACTAGCGGGGGGCGGAGGGAGCTGTTTTTT	CASSSGTSGGRRELFF
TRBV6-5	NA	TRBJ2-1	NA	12	TGTGCCAGCAGTTACTCGAAAGGGCCACAGTTCTTC	CASSYSKGPQFF
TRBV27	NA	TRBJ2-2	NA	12	TGTGCCAGCTTAGGGGGAGTCGGGGAGCTGTTTTTT	CASLGGVGELFF
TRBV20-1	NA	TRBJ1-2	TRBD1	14	TGCAGTGCTCGTCCGGGACAGATGAACTATGGCTACACCTTC	CSARPGQMNYGYTF
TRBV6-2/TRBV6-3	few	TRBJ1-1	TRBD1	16	TGTGCCAGCAGTACCCCCTTCGGGACAGCGAACACTGAAGCTTTCTTT	CASSTPFGTANTEAFF
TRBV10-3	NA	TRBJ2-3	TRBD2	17	TGTGCCATCAGTGAGTCAACCGGGGGGGCCGTAGCAGATACGCAGTATTTT	CAISESTGGAVADTQYF
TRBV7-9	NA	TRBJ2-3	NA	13	TGTGCCAGCAGCCCCGTGAGGGTAGATACGCAGTATTTT	CASSPVRVDTQYF
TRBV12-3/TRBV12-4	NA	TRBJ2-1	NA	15	TGTGCCAACAGCCTAGGGTGGCACTCCTACAATGAGCAGTTCTTC	CANSLGWHSYNEQFF
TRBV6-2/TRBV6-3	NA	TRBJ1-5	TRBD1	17	TGTGCCAGCAGTTACGGACAGGGCACTAATCGGGATCAGCCCCAGCATTTT	CASSYGQGTNRDQPQHF
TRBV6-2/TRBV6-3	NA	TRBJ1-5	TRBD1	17	TGTGCCAGCAGTCACAGGGGGACGGCTTATAGCAATCAGCCCCAGCATTTT	CASSHRGTAYSNQPQHF
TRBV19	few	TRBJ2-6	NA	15	TGTGCCAGTAGTCGACTCCCCTCTGGGGCCAACGTCCTGACTTTC	CASSRLPSGANVLTF
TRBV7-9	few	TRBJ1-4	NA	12	TGTGCCAGCAGCTTAGGTGCAGAGGAGTGGTTTTTT	CASSLGAEEWFF
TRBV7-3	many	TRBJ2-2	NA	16	TGTGCCAGCAGCTTACTATACGGCGCGAACACCGGGGAGCTGTTTTTT	CASSLLYGANTGELFF
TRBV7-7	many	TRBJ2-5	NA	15	TGTGCTAGCAGCTCCTCACAGGGAATCGCGGAGACCCAGTACTTC	CASSSSQGIAETQYF
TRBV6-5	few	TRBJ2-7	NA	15	TGTGCCAGCAGTTACGAGCAGGGACCCTCCTACGAGCAGTACTTC	CASSYEQGPSYEQYF
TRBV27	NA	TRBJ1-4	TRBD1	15	TGTGCCTCCCGTGCCCGGGACAGGTTTCGTGAAAAACTGTTTTTT	CASRARDRFREKLFF
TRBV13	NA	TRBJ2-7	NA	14	TGTGCCAGCAGCTTAAGAGTCAGCAACTACGAGCAGTACTTC	CASSLRVSNYEQYF
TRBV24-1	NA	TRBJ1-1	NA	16	TGTGCCACCAGTCCGCGGGGAGGGGATTTGAACACTGAAGCTTTCTTT	CATSPRGGDLNTEAFF
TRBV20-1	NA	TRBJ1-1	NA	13	TGCAGTGCGACGAGGCAGGTGAGAACTGAAGCTTTCTTT	CSATRQVRTEAFF
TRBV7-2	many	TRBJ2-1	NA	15	TGTGCCAGCAGCTTAGCGCTTGGGCCTTACAATGAGCAGTTCTTC	CASSLALGPYNEQFF
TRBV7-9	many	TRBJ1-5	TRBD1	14	TGTGCCAGCAGCTCAGGGGGTGGAAATCAGCCCCAGCATTTT	CASSSGGGNQPQHF
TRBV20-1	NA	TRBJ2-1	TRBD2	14	TGCAGTGATAGAGAGCGGGGGCGTGGGAATGAGCAGTTCTTC	CSDRERGRGNEQFF
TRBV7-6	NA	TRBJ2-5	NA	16	TGTGCCAGCAGCTTTCCGGGCCCTTCAACTCAAGAGACCCAGTACTTC	CASSFPGPSTQETQYF
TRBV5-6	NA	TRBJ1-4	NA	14	TGTGCCAGCAGCGCCGGTAGACCTAATGAAAAACTGTTTTTT	CASSAGRPNEKLFF
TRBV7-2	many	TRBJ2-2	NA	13	TGTGCCAGCAGCTTAGCGCTATCCGGGGAGCTGTTTTTT	CASSLALSGELFF
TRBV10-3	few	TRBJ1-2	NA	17	TGTGCCATCAGTGAGGCCCCCGGGCCCTCCCGCCGCCTTGGCTACACCTTC	CAISEAPGPSRRLGYTF
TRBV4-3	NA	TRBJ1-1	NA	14	TGCGCCAGCAGCCAAGAGACAGACCTCACTGAAGCTTTCTTT	CASSQETDLTEAFF
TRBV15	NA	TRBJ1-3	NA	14	TGTGCCACCAGTCCCGGGAGCTCTGGAAACACCATATATTTT	CATSPGSSGNTIYF
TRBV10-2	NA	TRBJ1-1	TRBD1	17	TGCGCCAGCAGTGAGGAGGGGGGACAGGGGAAGTTCTCTGGAGCTTTCTTT	CASSEEGGQGKFSGAFF
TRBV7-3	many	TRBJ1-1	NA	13	TGTGCCAGCAGCTTAACTTTAACGACTGAAGCTTTCTTT	CASSLTLTTEAFF
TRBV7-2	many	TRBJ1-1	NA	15	TGTGCCAGCAGTCATCTCTTGGGGGCCGGCACTGAAGCTTTCTTT	CASSHLLGAGTEAFF
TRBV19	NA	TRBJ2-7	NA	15	TGTGCCAGTAGTATCGAAGGGACTTACTCCTACGAGCAGTACTTC	CASSIEGTYSYEQYF
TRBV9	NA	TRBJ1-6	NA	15	TGTGCCAGCAGCGTAGGAATTGGTGGGGATTCACCCCTCCACTTT	CASSVGIGGDSPLHF
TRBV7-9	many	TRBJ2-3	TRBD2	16	TGTGCCAGCAGCTTGACGACTAGCGGGGGCACAGATACGCAGTATTTT	CASSLTTSGGTDTQYF
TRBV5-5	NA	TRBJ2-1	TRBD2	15	TGTGCCAGCAGCTTAAGACTAGCGGGGGTCGAAGAGCAGTTCTTC	CASSLRLAGVEEQFF
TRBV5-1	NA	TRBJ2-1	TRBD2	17	TGCGCCAGCACCGGACAGGAGGGACTAGCGGGTTACAATGAGCAGTTCTTC	CASTGQEGLAGYNEQFF
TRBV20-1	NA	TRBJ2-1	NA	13	TGCAGTGCTAGTGCGGGGCCCTACAATGAGCAGTTCTTC	CSASAGPYNEQFF
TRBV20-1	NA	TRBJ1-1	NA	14	TGCAGTGCTAGAGATCCACCTAGTGGCACTGAAGCTTTCTTT	CSARDPPSGTEAFF
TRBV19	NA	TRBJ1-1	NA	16	TGTGCCAGTAGTCGCCGGACAGAGAAAATGAACACTGAAGCTTTCTTT	CASSRRTEKMNTEAFF
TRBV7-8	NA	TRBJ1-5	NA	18	TGTGCCAGCAGCTTAGTCCGACAGGAGGTTTATAGCAATCAGCCCCAGCATTTT	CASSLVRQEVYSNQPQHF